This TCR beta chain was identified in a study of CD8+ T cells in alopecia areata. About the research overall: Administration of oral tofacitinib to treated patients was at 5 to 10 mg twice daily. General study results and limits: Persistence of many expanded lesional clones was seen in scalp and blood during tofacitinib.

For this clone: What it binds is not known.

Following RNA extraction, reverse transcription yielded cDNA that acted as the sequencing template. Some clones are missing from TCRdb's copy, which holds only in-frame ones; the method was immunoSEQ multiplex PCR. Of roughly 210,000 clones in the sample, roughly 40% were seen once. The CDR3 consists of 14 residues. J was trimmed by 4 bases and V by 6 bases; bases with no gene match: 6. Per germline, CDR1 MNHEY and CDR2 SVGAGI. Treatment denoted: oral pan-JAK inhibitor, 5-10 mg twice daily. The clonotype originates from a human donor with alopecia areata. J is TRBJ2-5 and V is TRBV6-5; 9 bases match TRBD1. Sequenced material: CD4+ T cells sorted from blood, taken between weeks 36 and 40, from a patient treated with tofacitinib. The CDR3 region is CASRGTGWGETQYF. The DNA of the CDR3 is TGTGCCAGCAGGGGGACAGGGTGGGGAGAGACCCAGTACTTC.